Listed below are T cell receptor beta chains from one sample, sequenced in a study of beta chain features in type 1 diabetes. Data came from immunoSEQ multiplex PCR; TCRdb stores just in-frame clones and leaves some out. The sample lists roughly 310,000 clones, 9.5% to 11% occurring once. The sequencing sample was made of naive CD4+ T cells from blood. The receptors were sampled from a young woman in good health. The CDR3 runs from the conserved cysteine through the conserved F or W. Fields, in order: D gene, clone size, J gene, V gene, CDR3 protein, CDR3 DNA. D genes are given only for firm matches. Where a row states a size, it is once, few, many or the class of an expanded clone; other rows omit it.

D gene: TRBD2; clone size: .; J gene: TRBJ2-7; V gene: TRBV7-8; CDR3 protein: CASSLVGLASSYEQYF; CDR3 DNA: TGTGCCAGCAGCTTAGTGGGACTAGCGTCCTCCTACGAGCAGTACTTC
D gene: TRBD1; clone size: few; J gene: TRBJ2-7; V gene: TRBV18; CDR3 protein: CASSPGTGSYEQYF; CDR3 DNA: TGTGCCAGCTCACCGGGGACAGGGTCCTACGAGCAGTACTTC
D gene: .; clone size: few; J gene: TRBJ2-7; V gene: TRBV5-6; CDR3 protein: CASSFHYEQYF; CDR3 DNA: TGTGCCAGCAGCTTCCACTACGAGCAGTACTTC
D gene: TRBD1; clone size: few; J gene: TRBJ1-2; V gene: TRBV5-5; CDR3 protein: CASSTGQGDGYTF; CDR3 DNA: TGTGCCAGCAGTACGGGACAGGGGGACGGCTACACCTTC
D gene: TRBD2; clone size: few; J gene: TRBJ2-1; V gene: TRBV7-2; CDR3 protein: CASSLDGTSGRGNEQFF; CDR3 DNA: TGTGCCAGCAGCTTAGATGGGACTAGCGGGAGAGGGAATGAGCAGTTCTTC
D gene: .; clone size: few; J gene: TRBJ2-4; V gene: TRBV7-9; CDR3 protein: CASSSPGYMDIQYF; CDR3 DNA: TGTGCCAGCAGCTCCCCGGGATATATGGACATTCAGTACTTC
D gene: .; clone size: .; J gene: TRBJ2-1; V gene: TRBV4-2; CDR3 protein: CASSRLGDYNEQFF; CDR3 DNA: TGTGCCAGCAGCCGCCTAGGGGATTACAATGAGCAGTTCTTC
D gene: TRBD1; clone size: .; J gene: TRBJ2-1; V gene: TRBV4-3; CDR3 protein: CASSQVPDRGREGEFF; CDR3 DNA: TGCGCCAGCAGCCAAGTACCGGACAGGGGGCGCGAAGGTGAGTTCTTC
D gene: TRBD2; clone size: .; J gene: TRBJ2-7; V gene: TRBV30; CDR3 protein: CAWRGGPRSYEQYF; CDR3 DNA: TGTGCCTGGAGGGGAGGGCCCCGCTCCTACGAGCAGTACTTC
D gene: .; clone size: few; J gene: TRBJ2-5; V gene: TRBV15; CDR3 protein: CATSRDIAKETQYF; CDR3 DNA: TGTGCCACCAGCAGAGATATCGCGAAAGAGACCCAGTACTTC
D gene: TRBD1; clone size: .; J gene: TRBJ2-5; V gene: TRBV29-1; CDR3 protein: CSGGDRGDLGTQYF; CDR3 DNA: TGCAGCGGGGGGGACAGGGGGGACCTAGGGACCCAGTACTTC
D gene: .; clone size: .; J gene: TRBJ2-1; V gene: TRBV11-3; CDR3 protein: CASRREGNEQFF; CDR3 DNA: TGTGCCAGCAGAAGAGAGGGAAATGAGCAGTTCTTC
D gene: .; clone size: .; J gene: TRBJ1-5; V gene: TRBV30; CDR3 protein: CAWSVDGNQPQHF; CDR3 DNA: TGTGCCTGGAGTGTAGACGGGAATCAGCCCCAGCATTTT
D gene: TRBD1; clone size: .; J gene: TRBJ2-7; V gene: TRBV29-1; CDR3 protein: CSVGGGQGTYEQYF; CDR3 DNA: TGCAGCGTTGGGGGGGGACAGGGGACCTACGAGCAGTACTTC
D gene: TRBD1; clone size: .; J gene: TRBJ2-7; V gene: TRBV6-5; CDR3 protein: CASSYGDRGYEQYF; CDR3 DNA: TGTGCCAGCAGTTACGGGGACAGGGGCTACGAGCAGTACTTC
D gene: .; clone size: .; J gene: TRBJ1-1; V gene: TRBV29-1; CDR3 protein: CSVEGGQNTEAFF; CDR3 DNA: TGCAGCGTTGAAGGGGGACAGAACACTGAAGCTTTCTTT
D gene: TRBD2; clone size: .; J gene: TRBJ2-5; V gene: TRBV5-1; CDR3 protein: CASSFGLAGETQYF; CDR3 DNA: TGCGCCAGCAGCTTTGGACTAGCGGGGGAGACCCAGTACTTC
D gene: .; clone size: .; J gene: TRBJ2-5; V gene: TRBV7-2; CDR3 protein: CASSSPEVQETQYF; CDR3 DNA: TGTGCCAGCAGCTCACCAGAGGTCCAAGAGACCCAGTACTTC
D gene: .; clone size: few; J gene: TRBJ2-1; V gene: TRBV15; CDR3 protein: CATSSLDRDSQYNEQFF; CDR3 DNA: TGTGCCACCAGCAGTCTAGACCGGGACTCTCAATACAATGAGCAGTTCTTC
D gene: .; clone size: few; J gene: TRBJ2-7; V gene: TRBV5-1; CDR3 protein: CASSPEWSYEQYF; CDR3 DNA: TGCGCCAGCAGCCCCGAGTGGTCCTACGAGCAGTACTTC
D gene: .; clone size: few; J gene: TRBJ1-1; V gene: TRBV5-4; CDR3 protein: CASSLAGGGLNTEAFF; CDR3 DNA: TGTGCCAGCAGCTTGGCGGGGGGCGGATTGAACACTGAAGCTTTCTTT
D gene: .; clone size: .; J gene: TRBJ2-2; V gene: TRBV5-1; CDR3 protein: CASSLGGSGTGELFF; CDR3 DNA: TGCGCCAGCAGCTTGGGAGGTAGTGGCACCGGGGAGCTGTTTTTT
D gene: .; clone size: few; J gene: TRBJ2-7; V gene: TRBV5-4; CDR3 protein: CASSLGEPLVYEQYF; CDR3 DNA: TGTGCCAGCAGCTTGGGCGAACCCCTCGTCTACGAGCAGTACTTC
D gene: TRBD1; clone size: .; J gene: TRBJ1-1; V gene: TRBV15; CDR3 protein: CATSSQGVGTEAFF; CDR3 DNA: TGTGCCACCAGCAGCCAGGGGGTGGGCACTGAAGCTTTCTTT
D gene: .; clone size: few; J gene: TRBJ2-7; V gene: TRBV4-3; CDR3 protein: CASSQDSGYEQYF; CDR3 DNA: TGCGCCAGCAGCCAAGATTCAGGCTACGAGCAGTACTTC
D gene: .; clone size: few; J gene: TRBJ1-1; V gene: TRBV21-1; CDR3 protein: CASSKGQNTEAFF; CDR3 DNA: TGTGCCAGCAGCAAAGGACAGAACACTGAAGCTTTCTTT
D gene: TRBD1; clone size: few; J gene: TRBJ2-2; V gene: TRBV11-2; CDR3 protein: CASSLRQGGNTGELFF; CDR3 DNA: TGTGCCAGCAGCTTAAGACAGGGTGGGAACACCGGGGAGCTGTTTTTT
D gene: TRBD2; clone size: .; J gene: TRBJ2-7; V gene: TRBV11-2; CDR3 protein: CASSAYSGSTYEQYF; CDR3 DNA: TGTGCCAGCAGCGCATATAGCGGGAGCACTTACGAGCAGTACTTC
D gene: TRBD2; clone size: few; J gene: TRBJ2-1; V gene: TRBV9; CDR3 protein: CASSASSGGRVYNEQFF; CDR3 DNA: TGTGCCAGCAGCGCCTCGTCGGGCGGGAGGGTCTACAATGAGCAGTTCTTC
D gene: .; clone size: .; J gene: TRBJ2-7; V gene: TRBV2; CDR3 protein: CASSEEQESEQYF; CDR3 DNA: TGTGCCAGCAGTGAAGAACAGGAGAGCGAGCAGTACTTC
D gene: TRBD1; clone size: .; J gene: TRBJ1-5; V gene: TRBV28; CDR3 protein: CATSPRGQGNQPQHF; CDR3 DNA: TGTGCCACCTCCCCTAGGGGACAGGGGAATCAGCCCCAGCATTTT
D gene: .; clone size: few; J gene: TRBJ2-3; V gene: TRBV7-2; CDR3 protein: CASSLVGSTDTQYF; CDR3 DNA: TGTGCCAGCAGCTTAGTCGGGAGCACAGATACGCAGTATTTT
D gene: TRBD1; clone size: .; J gene: TRBJ2-5; V gene: TRBV15; CDR3 protein: CATSGGQGEETQYF; CDR3 DNA: TGTGCCACCAGCGGGGGACAGGGGGAAGAGACCCAGTACTTC
D gene: .; clone size: few; J gene: TRBJ1-1; V gene: TRBV18; CDR3 protein: CASSPPRARNTEAFF; CDR3 DNA: TGTGCCAGCTCACCGCCCAGGGCTAGGAACACTGAAGCTTTCTTT
D gene: .; clone size: few; J gene: TRBJ2-3; V gene: TRBV19; CDR3 protein: CASSIQRVLSDTQYF; CDR3 DNA: TGTGCCAGTAGTATCCAACGGGTTCTTTCAGATACGCAGTATTTT
D gene: TRBD1; clone size: few; J gene: TRBJ1-4; V gene: TRBV9; CDR3 protein: CASSVLTRGTNEKLFF; CDR3 DNA: TGTGCCAGCAGCGTATTGACCAGGGGGACTAATGAAAAACTGTTTTTT
D gene: TRBD1; clone size: few; J gene: TRBJ2-3; V gene: TRBV25-1; CDR3 protein: CASSDGTEDWDTQYF; CDR3 DNA: TGTGCCAGCAGTGACGGGACAGAAGATTGGGATACGCAGTATTTT
D gene: .; clone size: few; J gene: TRBJ2-2; V gene: TRBV2; CDR3 protein: CASTLLPSTTGELFF; CDR3 DNA: TGTGCCAGCACCCTTCTGCCGAGTACCACCGGGGAGCTGTTTTTT
D gene: .; clone size: few; J gene: TRBJ2-5; V gene: TRBV29-1; CDR3 protein: CSVEGAETQYF; CDR3 DNA: TGCAGCGTTGAAGGGGCGGAGACCCAGTACTTC
D gene: TRBD2; clone size: few; J gene: TRBJ2-1; V gene: TRBV6-4; CDR3 protein: CASSPSGTRDEQFF; CDR3 DNA: TGTGCCAGCAGCCCTAGCGGGACGCGGGATGAGCAGTTCTTC
D gene: TRBD2; clone size: few; J gene: TRBJ2-2; V gene: TRBV9; CDR3 protein: CASSPGTSGNTGELFF; CDR3 DNA: TGTGCCAGCAGCCCCGGGACTAGCGGGAACACCGGGGAGCTGTTTTTT